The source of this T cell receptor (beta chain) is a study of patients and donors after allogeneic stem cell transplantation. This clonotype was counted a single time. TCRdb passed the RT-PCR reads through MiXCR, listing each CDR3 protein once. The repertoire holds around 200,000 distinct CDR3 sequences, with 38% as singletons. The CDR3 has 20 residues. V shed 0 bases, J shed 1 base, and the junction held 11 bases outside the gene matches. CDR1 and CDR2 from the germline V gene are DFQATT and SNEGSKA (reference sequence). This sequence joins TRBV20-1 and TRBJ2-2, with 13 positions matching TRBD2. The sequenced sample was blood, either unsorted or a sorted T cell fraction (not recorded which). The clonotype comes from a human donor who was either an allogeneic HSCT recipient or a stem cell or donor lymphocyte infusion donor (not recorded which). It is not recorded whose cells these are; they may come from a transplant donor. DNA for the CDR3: TGCAGTGCTAGAGACCCGGGACTAGCGGGGCGATATCAGAACACCGGGGAGCTGTTTTTT. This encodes CSARDPGLAGRYQNTGELFF.